The 25 T cell receptor beta chains listed next were all sequenced from one sample in a study of blood T cell repertoires in COVID-19. The table came from immunoSEQ multiplex PCR; TCRdb's copy has only in-frame clones and leaves some out. The data contain tens of thousands of clones, 80% to 85% of them singletons. The sample consisted of peripheral blood. The receptors come from a human donor in a cohort sampled during active COVID-19.

This chain joins TRBV19 and TRBJ2-2; TRBD1 matches 9 bases. V gave up 7 bases and J gave up 0 bases; unmatched junction bases: 12. The CDR3 has 18 residues. The germline gives CDR1 LNHDA, CDR2 SQIVND (reference sequence). The CDR3: CASMGGTGRPANTGELFF. CDR3 in DNA: TGTGCCAGTATGGGAGGGACAGGGCGACCCGCGAACACCGGGGAGCTGTTTTTT. The complete variable domain, with remaining parts taken from reference TRBV19 and TRBJ2-2, reads DGGITQSPKYLFRKEGQNVTLSCEQNLNHDAMYWYRQDPGQGLRLIYYSQIVNDFQKGDIAEGYSVSREKKESFPLTVTSAQKNPTAFYLCASMGGTGRPANTGELFFGEGSRLTVL.

J is TRBJ1-1 and V is TRBV3-1 (or the pseudogene TRBV3-2); TRBD1 is a possible D gene (6 bases). Trimming removed 0 bases at V and 5 bases at J, with 22 bases between. The germline CDR1 and CDR2 sequences are LGHDT and YNNKEL (reference sequence). The CDR3 runs to 18 residues. The CDR3 region is CASSQEFWGGAGETEAFF. Written as DNA, the CDR3 is TGTGCCAGCAGCCAAGAATTTTGGGGGGGCGCGGGCGAAACTGAAGCTTTCTTT.

The chain uses TRBV19 and TRBJ2-1; a weak D match, TRBD2 (6 bases). Trimming took 3 bases from V and 8 from J, leaving 14 bases between them. Germline CDR1 is LNHDA and CDR2 is SQIVND (reference sequence). This CDR3 spans 14 amino acids. CDR3 in amino acids: CASSILGGFHEQFF. The CDR3, as DNA: TGTGCCAGTAGTATCCTTGGGGGGTTCCATGAGCAGTTCTTC.

In its sample, this clone was seen a few times. Written as DNA, the CDR3 is TGTGCCAGCAGGTCAGGCCCTAATGAGCAGTTCTTC. Translating it yields CASRSGPNEQFF. V usage is TRBV11-2 and J usage is TRBJ2-1; no clear D gene. Germline loops: CDR1 SGHAT, CDR2 FQNNGV. The CDR3 runs to 12 residues. V was cut by 6 bases and J by 7 bases, with 10 bases left in between.

This chain uses TRBV10-3 with TRBJ1-4; D remains unclear. This CDR3 region has 13 residues. Germline loops: CDR1 ENHRY, CDR2 SYGVKD. V lost 6 bases, J lost 8 bases, and 13 bases lay in between. The CDR3 nucleotides read TGTGCCATCAGAGGCGGGCCAGAGGAAAAACTGTTTTTT. Translating it yields CAIRGGPEEKLFF.

V usage is TRBV11-2 and J usage is TRBJ2-7; possibly TRBD2 for D (5 bases). Deletions cut 5 bases from V and 2 bases from J, with 16 bases between. The CDR3 has 15 residues. Looked up from germline, CDR1 is SGHAT and CDR2 is FQNNGV. The CDR3 region has the DNA TGTGCCAGCAGCGGAGGTCGGGCGAAAACCTACGAGCAGTACTTC. Encoded protein: CASSGGRAKTYEQYF.

This chain links TRBV5-4 with TRBJ2-7, with TRBD2 matching over 13 bases. Trimming at V came to 0 bases and at J to 7 bases, leaving 7 bases not matched to a gene. The CDR3 runs 16 residues. Per the germline V gene, CDR1 is SGHNT and CDR2 is YYREEE (reference sequence). The CDR3 spells CASSLGGLAGVKEQYF. CDR3 DNA: TGTGCCAGCAGCTTGGGAGGACTAGCGGGAGTGAAAGAGCAGTACTTC.

This sequence joins TRBV5-1 and TRBJ2-7, with 10 bases matching TRBD1. Germline V gene data show CDR1 as SGHRS and CDR2 as YFSETQ. The ends lost 4 bases at V and 0 bases at J; junction bases unmatched: 10. This CDR3 has 17 residues. In nucleotides, the CDR3 is TGCGCCAGCAGCCTCGGGACAGGGGCTCTCGTCTCCTACGAGCAGTACTTC. Translating gives CASSLGTGALVSYEQYF.

The CDR3 is CASSVVEGNTEAFF. The CDR3 DNA follows: TGTGCCAGCAGCGTGGTCGAGGGGAACACTGAAGCTTTCTTT. The chain combines TRBV9 with TRBJ1-1; D gene unclear. Per the germline V gene, CDR1 is SGDLS and CDR2 is YYNGEE. The CDR3 loop spans 14 amino acids. V lost 2 bases to trimming and J lost 1 base, with 9 bases between them.

V and J are TRBV5-6 and TRBJ2-7; weak D call: TRBD2 (5 bases). Trimming shortened V by 0 bases and J by 6 bases, and 10 bases separated the two germline ends. There are 13 residues in the CDR3. Germline CDR1 reads SGHDT; CDR2 reads YYEEEE. Here the CDR3 reads CASSLESGVEQYF. The CDR3, as DNA: TGTGCCAGCAGCTTGGAGAGCGGAGTCGAGCAGTACTTC.

The chain links TRBV5-6 to TRBJ2-7; 10 nucleotides align to TRBD1. Germline loops: CDR1 SGHDT, CDR2 YYEEEE. The CDR3 consists of 18 residues. V gave up 4 bases and J gave up 6 bases; unmatched junction bases: 19. CDR3 protein: CASSPPGQGSSTLGEQYF. The CDR3 nucleotides read TGTGCCAGCAGCCCGCCGGGACAGGGGTCTTCAACGCTCGGCGAGCAGTACTTC.

V gene TRBV6-5 combines with J gene TRBJ1-4; D unresolved. CDR3 length equals 14 residues. Trimming pared 6 bases from V and 3 bases from J, leaving 11 bases between. Germline-derived CDR1 and CDR2 are MNHEY and SVGAGI. Written as DNA, the CDR3 is TGTGCCAGCAGCCGCGCCCTTTCTAATGAAAAACTGTTTTTT. Protein: CASSRALSNEKLFF.

V and J are TRBV30 and TRBJ1-6, with TRBD1 identical over 9 bases. Germline V gives CDR1 GTSNPN, CDR2 SVGIG (reference sequence). Trimming cost V 0 bases and J 7 bases; bases outside gene matches: 4. This CDR3 spans 15 amino acids. CDR3 nucleotide sequence: TGTGCCTGGAGTGTACTGGGGACAGGGAATTCACCCCTCCACTTT. It codes for CAWSVLGTGNSPLHF.

The chain employs TRBV11-2 and TRBJ1-4; perhaps TRBD1 as D (5 bases). Germline V lookup: CDR1 SGHAT, CDR2 FQNNGV. With 1 base removed from V and 7 bases from J, the gap between germline ends came to 10 bases. The CDR3 spans 14 residues. CDR3 DNA sequence: TGTGCCAGCAGCTTAGCCACAGGTGTTGAAAAACTGTTTTTT. It is translated as CASSLATGVEKLFF.

This chain connects TRBV30 to TRBJ1-6; D remains unclear. The germline V and J ends were trimmed by 0 bases and 0 bases, with 9 bases remaining between them. This CDR3 contains 16 residues. Germline V gene lookup returns CDR1 GTSNPN and CDR2 SVGIG (reference sequence). As DNA, the CDR3 is TGTGCCTGGAGTGTGCTGGGGAGCTCCTATAATTCACCCCTCCACTTT. It is translated as CAWSVLGSSYNSPLHF.

The CDR3 nucleotides are TGTGCCAGCAGCACCTGGACTAGCGAAACCTACGAGCAGTACTTC. It is translated as CASSTWTSETYEQYF. The chain recombines TRBV7-9 with TRBJ2-7, with 9 positions matching TRBD2. After removal of 5 bases from V and 2 bases from J, the junction contained 7 bases not matched to a gene. Germline V CDR1 and CDR2: SEHNR, FQNEAQ (reference sequence). This CDR3 has 15 residues.

This chain connects TRBV4-1 to TRBJ2-7; 7 bases fit TRBD2. V was pared by 0 bases and J by 2 bases, with 10 bases of the junction left unmatched. The CDR3 runs 17 residues. Germline lookup yields CDR1 MGHRA and CDR2 YSYEKL. The CDR3 DNA sequence: TGCGCCAGCAGCCAAGATCCAGCGGGAAACACCCCCTACGAGCAGTACTTC. As protein: CASSQDPAGNTPYEQYF.

The gene calls are TRBV5-1 and TRBJ2-1; possibly TRBD2 for D (6 bases). Between the trimmed V and J ends, which lost 4 bases and 5 bases, there was a span of 10 bases. This CDR3 has 13 residues. Per the germline V gene, CDR1 is SGHRS and CDR2 is YFSETQ. Here the CDR3 reads CASSQGLNNEQFF. The CDR3 DNA reads TGCGCCAGCAGCCAGGGACTGAACAATGAGCAGTTCTTC.

On this clone: The sample has other DNA sequences that encode this CDR3 too. The V gene is TRBV6-2 or TRBV6-3, the J gene TRBJ1-1, with 7 bases lining up with TRBD1. The CDR3 is made up of 11 amino acids. Unmatched junction bases numbered 0, after V lost 5 bases and J lost 6 bases. Per the germline V gene, CDR1 is MNHEY and CDR2 is SVGEGT. The CDR3 loop is CASSQGAEAFF. DNA of the CDR3: TGTGCCAGCAGTCAGGGGGCTGAAGCTTTCTTT.

The chain joins TRBV24-1 to TRBJ2-6, with D tentatively TRBD1 (6 bases). The length of the CDR3 is 18 residues. Trimming took off 3 bases at V and 0 bases at J, with 14 bases between the two ends. Germline CDR1 reads KGHDR; CDR2 reads SFDVKD. The CDR3 bases are TGTGCCACCAGTGATCGGACAGCCGAGCTCTCTGGGGCCAACGTCCTGACTTTC. It translates to CATSDRTAELSGANVLTF.

The chain recombines TRBV2 with TRBJ2-1, with 9 bases lining up with TRBD1. This CDR3 has 15 amino acids. J lost 4 bases, V lost 8 bases, and 9 bases had no gene match. The germline gives CDR1 SNHLY, CDR2 FYNNEI. CDR3 DNA: TGTGCCAGCCTCGACAGGGGGGGAGGTTACAATGAGCAGTTCTTC. It specifies CASLDRGGGYNEQFF.

The chain employs TRBV28 and TRBJ1-5, with D hard to call. This CDR3 has 12 residues. Trimming cost V 5 bases and J 9 bases, with 11 bases left between them. Germline loops: CDR1 MDHEN, CDR2 SYDVKM. The CDR3 here is CASSPLRGPQHF. The CDR3 DNA reads as TGTGCCAGCAGTCCCCTTCGGGGGCCCCAGCATTTT.

This rearrangement joins TRBV7-9 to TRBJ2-1, with 9 bases aligning to TRBD2. Losses at the gene ends were 5 bases for V and 5 bases for J; bases not matched to a gene: 4. Germline V gene data show CDR1 as SEHNR and CDR2 as FQNEAQ (reference sequence). The CDR3 consists of 14 residues. CDR3 loop: CASSPGLANNEQFF. For the CDR3, the DNA is TGTGCCAGCAGCCCCGGACTAGCGAACAATGAGCAGTTCTTC.

This chain uses TRBV28 with TRBJ1-3, with D perhaps matching TRBD1 (6 bases). The CDR3 totals 15 residues. V was clipped by 1 base and J by 0 bases, with 7 bases between them. Germline CDR1 is MDHEN and CDR2 is SYDVKM. In DNA, the CDR3 is TGTGCCAGCAGTTTATCGACAGGCTCTGGAAACACCATATATTTT. It specifies CASSLSTGSGNTIYF.

This chain connects TRBV5-4 to TRBJ2-1; D uncertain. V was clipped by 0 bases and J by 6 bases, with 10 bases between them. The CDR3 totals 14 residues. Germline V lookup: CDR1 SGHNT, CDR2 YYREEE (reference sequence). CDR3 loop: CASSLDEALNEQFF. CDR3 DNA sequence: TGTGCCAGCAGCTTGGATGAAGCGCTCAATGAGCAGTTCTTC.